Below, 18 T cell receptor beta chains from the same sample are listed, as sequenced in a study of blood T cell repertoires in COVID-19. Generated by immunoSEQ multiplex PCR, the TCRdb table keeps only in-frame clones and is missing some. The table has around 250,000 clones, around four fifths seen once; the top ten hold 4.5% to 6.5%. The sample consisted of peripheral blood. These receptors were taken from an older man with acute or convalescent COVID-19.

The V call is TRBV29-1, the J call TRBJ2-1; D gene unclear. CDR1 and CDR2 from the germline V gene are SQVTM and ANQGSEA. V gave up 2 bases and J gave up 5 bases, with 13 bases separating them. The CDR3 sequence is 14 residues long. CDR3 in DNA: TGCAGCGTTGAATCGCCCCCGGTCCACAATGAGCAGTTCTTC. It specifies CSVESPPVHNEQFF.

The genes are TRBV29-1 and TRBJ2-7; 7 nucleotides align to TRBD2. The CDR3 is 13 amino acids. V shed 6 bases, J shed 3 bases, and the junction held 8 bases outside the gene matches. Germline V gives CDR1 SQVTM, CDR2 ANQGSEA. The CDR3 DNA follows: TGCAGCGTGAGGAGGGACTACAACTACGAGCAGTACTTC. Encoded protein: CSVRRDYNYEQYF.

The chain carries TRBV7-2 and TRBJ2-2; perhaps TRBD1 as D (6 bases). CDR3 length: 16 amino acids. V was shortened by 9 bases and J by 2 bases, with 19 bases between the two germline ends. Germline CDR1 is SGHTA and CDR2 is FQGNSA. The DNA of the CDR3 is TGTGCCAGTTCCCAACAGGGCCCTCAAAACACCGGGGAGCTGTTTTTT. Its protein product is CASSQQGPQNTGELFF.

The rearrangement links TRBV6-5 to TRBJ2-1; 8 bases match TRBD2. This CDR3 is 14 amino acids long. Losses at the gene ends were 6 bases for V and 10 bases for J; bases not matched to a gene: 11. The germline V gene has CDR1 MNHEY and CDR2 SVGAGI. Written as DNA, the CDR3 is TGTGCCAGCAGGCGGGCAGCGGGAGAAGGGGAGCAGTTCTTC. The encoded protein is CASRRAAGEGEQFF.

The chain combines TRBV3-1 (or the pseudogene TRBV3-2) with TRBJ2-2; 9 positions match TRBD2. The CDR3 has 15 residues. From germline, CDR1 is LGHDT and CDR2 YNNKEL (reference sequence). The junction had 5 bases not matched to a gene; V was cut back by 4 bases and J by 5 bases. The chain's CDR3 is CASSLSGGQTGELFF. CDR3 sequence (DNA): TGTGCCAGCAGCCTTAGCGGGGGACAAACCGGGGAGCTGTTTTTT.

This sequence joins TRBV28 and TRBJ1-2; a possible D gene is TRBD1 (5 bases). V was cut by 7 bases and J by 4 bases, with 13 bases left in between. CDR3 length: 13 residues. The germline gives CDR1 MDHEN, CDR2 SYDVKM. In DNA, the CDR3 is TGTGCCAGCACCCCAGGGTTTAGCTATGGCTACACCTTC. Amino acid sequence: CASTPGFSYGYTF.

The J gene is TRBJ2-7, the V gene TRBV19; 10 bases map to TRBD2. The CDR3 has 13 amino acids. The ends lost 8 bases at V and 4 bases at J; junction bases unmatched: 5. Germline V lookup: CDR1 LNHDA, CDR2 SQIVND (reference sequence). Written as DNA, the CDR3 is TGTGCCAGTTCGGGACTAGCGCCTTACGAGCAGTACTTC. Protein product: CASSGLAPYEQYF.

V and J are TRBV28 and TRBJ2-1, with 13 nucleotides matching TRBD2. V trimming: 2 bases; J trimming: 6 bases; junction bases outside the gene matches: 1. Germline loops: CDR1 MDHEN, CDR2 SYDVKM. The length of the CDR3 is 15 residues. The CDR3 DNA is TGTGCCAGCAGTTTAGGACTAGCGGGAGTCAATGAGCAGTTCTTC. Its translation: CASSLGLAGVNEQFF. Based on the CDR3 plus reference TRBV28 and TRBJ2-1, the full variable domain is DVKVTQSSRYLVKRTGEKVFLECVQDMDHENMFWYRQDPGLGLRLIYFSYDVKMKEKGDIPEGYSVSREKKERFSLILESASTNQTSMYLCASSLGLAGVNEQFFGPGTRLTVL.

The genes are TRBV5-1 and TRBJ2-1, with TRBD2 matching 7 bases. Germline V gene sequence: CDR1 SGHRS, CDR2 YFSETQ. This CDR3 contains 14 residues. Trimming removed 5 bases from V and 6 bases from J; junction bases left unmatched: 8. CDR3 DNA sequence: TGCGCCAGCAGTCGCGGGAGTGGGTCCAATGAGCAGTTCTTC. Its protein is CASSRGSGSNEQFF.

The chain is built from TRBV27 and TRBJ1-4; TRBD1 aligns across 11 bases. Germline CDR1 is MNHEY and CDR2 is SMNVEV (reference sequence). After removal of 4 bases from V and 4 bases from J, the junction contained 8 bases not matched to a gene. This CDR3 has 17 residues. The CDR3 coding sequence is TGTGCCAGCAGTTCGGGACAGGGGGTGATCCTTAATGAAAAACTGTTTTTT. It is translated as CASSSGQGVILNEKLFF.

The chain couples TRBV27 to TRBJ1-1; TRBD1 agrees at 7 bases. V gave up 4 bases and J gave up 4 bases; unmatched junction bases: 3. Germline-derived CDR1 and CDR2 are MNHEY and SMNVEV (reference sequence). The CDR3 is 13 residues long. In DNA, the CDR3 is TGTGCCAGCAGTTACGCAGGGGGCACTGAAGCTTTCTTT. Translated: CASSYAGGTEAFF.

This clone has just a few counts. The chain joins TRBV5-1 to TRBJ2-3, with TRBD2 matching 8 bases. The CDR3 is made up of 16 amino acids. V lost 4 bases and J lost 5; bases outside the gene matches: 12. Germline CDR1 SGHRS, CDR2 YFSETQ. The CDR3 sequence is CASSNLPGGGQDTQYF. DNA of the CDR3: TGCGCCAGCAGCAACCTCCCCGGGGGGGGCCAAGATACGCAGTATTTT.

This chain links TRBV19 with TRBJ1-6; tentatively, D is TRBD1 (6 bases). V lost 7 bases and J 9 bases, leaving 19 bases between the germline ends. The length of the CDR3 is 15 residues. Germline loops: CDR1 LNHDA, CDR2 SQIVND (reference sequence). CDR3 sequence reads: CASTPGAGFGSPLHF. The CDR3 nucleotides are TGTGCCAGTACCCCAGGGGCAGGGTTTGGTTCACCCCTCCACTTT.

This chain connects TRBV11-2 to TRBJ1-3; D is uncertain. The length of the CDR3 is 15 residues. Trimming shortened V by 2 bases and J by 2 bases, and 10 bases separated the two germline ends. Per the germline V gene, CDR1 is SGHAT and CDR2 is FQNNGV. DNA for the CDR3: TGTGCCAGCAGCTTAACGGGGAAAGCTGGAAACACCATATATTTT. This sequence encodes CASSLTGKAGNTIYF.

The chain is built from TRBV19 and TRBJ1-2, with D unresolved. This CDR3 is 14 amino acids long. V was clipped by 1 base and J by 4 bases, with 10 bases between them. The germline V gene encodes CDR1 LNHDA and CDR2 SQIVND (reference sequence). Written as DNA, the CDR3 is TGTGCCAGTAGTATAGGGACGGGGAGCTATGGCTACACCTTC. As protein: CASSIGTGSYGYTF.

The J gene is TRBJ1-3, the V gene TRBV25-1, with 11 bases aligning to TRBD1. The length of the CDR3 is 18 residues. J lost 1 base, V lost 3 bases, and 8 bases had no gene match. The germline V gene encodes CDR1 MGHDK and CDR2 SYGVNS. CDR3 in DNA: TGTGCCAGCAGTGAGAGCGGGACAGGGGGTTTTTCTGGAAACACCATATATTTT. As protein: CASSESGTGGFSGNTIYF.

The chain couples TRBV9 to TRBJ2-3, with D tentatively TRBD2 (5 bases). The V and J ends lost 0 bases and 5 bases respectively, with 13 bases between them. The CDR3 is 15 residues long. Germline lookup yields CDR1 SGDLS and CDR2 YYNGEE. The CDR3 nucleotides read TGTGCCAGCAGCGTAGGTGAGGGCTGGGTAGATACGCAGTATTTT. It translates to CASSVGEGWVDTQYF.

This clone was seen only once. The chain combines TRBV19 with TRBJ1-5, with TRBD1 matching over 8 bases. Germline V gene data show CDR1 as LNHDA and CDR2 as SQIVND (reference sequence). The J segment lost 10 bases and the V segment lost 6 bases, leaving 8 bases of the junction unmatched. This CDR3 contains 13 residues. In DNA form, the CDR3 reads TGTGCCAGTAGAGCAGGGGGCGGATTTCCCCAGCATTTT. This encodes CASRAGGGFPQHF.